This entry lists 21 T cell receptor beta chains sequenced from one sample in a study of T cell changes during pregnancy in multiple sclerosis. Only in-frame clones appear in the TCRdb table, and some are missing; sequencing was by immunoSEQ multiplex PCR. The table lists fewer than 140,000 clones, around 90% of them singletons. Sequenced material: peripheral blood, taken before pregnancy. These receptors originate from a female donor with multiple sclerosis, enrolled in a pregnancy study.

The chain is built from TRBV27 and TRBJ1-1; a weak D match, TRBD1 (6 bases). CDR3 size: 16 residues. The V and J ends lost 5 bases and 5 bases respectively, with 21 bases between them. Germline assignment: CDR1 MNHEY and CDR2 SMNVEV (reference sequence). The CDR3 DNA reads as TGTGCCAGCAGTCAGCCAGTGGGGGGCGGGGGAACTGAAGCTTTCTTT. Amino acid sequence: CASSQPVGGGGTEAFF.

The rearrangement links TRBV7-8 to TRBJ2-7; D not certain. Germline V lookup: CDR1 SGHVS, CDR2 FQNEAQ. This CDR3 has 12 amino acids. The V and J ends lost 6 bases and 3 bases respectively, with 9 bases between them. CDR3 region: CASSPGGYEQYF. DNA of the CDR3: TGTGCCAGCAGTCCTGGCGGCTACGAGCAGTACTTC.

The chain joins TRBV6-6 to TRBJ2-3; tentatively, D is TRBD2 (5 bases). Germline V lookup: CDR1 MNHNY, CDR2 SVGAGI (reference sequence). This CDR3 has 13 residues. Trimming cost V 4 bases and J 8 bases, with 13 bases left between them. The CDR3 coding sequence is TGTGCCAGCAGTTCCGCTCTAGAGGGTACGCAGTATTTT. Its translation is CASSSALEGTQYF.

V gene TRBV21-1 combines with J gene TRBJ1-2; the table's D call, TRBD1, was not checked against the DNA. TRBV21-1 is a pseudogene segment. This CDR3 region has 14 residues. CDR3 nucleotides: TGTGCCAGCAGCAACCCCGACAGGGGGCGATGCTACACCTTC. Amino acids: CASSNPDRGRCYTF.

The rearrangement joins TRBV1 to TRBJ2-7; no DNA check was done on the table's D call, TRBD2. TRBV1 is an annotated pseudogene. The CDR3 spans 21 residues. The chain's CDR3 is CTSSQITLGLAGHTGGYEQYF. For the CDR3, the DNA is TGCACCAGCAGCCAAATTACCTTGGGACTAGCAGGTCATACGGGGGGATACGAGCAGTACTTC.

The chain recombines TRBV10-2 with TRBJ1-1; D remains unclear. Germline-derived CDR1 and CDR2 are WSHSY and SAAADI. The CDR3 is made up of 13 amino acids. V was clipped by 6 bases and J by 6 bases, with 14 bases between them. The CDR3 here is CASSPQTWSEAFF. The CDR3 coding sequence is TGCGCCAGCAGCCCCCAAACTTGGTCTGAAGCTTTCTTT.

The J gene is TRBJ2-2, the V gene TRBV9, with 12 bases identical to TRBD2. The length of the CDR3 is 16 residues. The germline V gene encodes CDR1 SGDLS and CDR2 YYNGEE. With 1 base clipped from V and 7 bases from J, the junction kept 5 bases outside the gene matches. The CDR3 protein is CASSVRTSGKGGELFF. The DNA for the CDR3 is TGTGCCAGCAGCGTAAGGACTAGCGGGAAGGGCGGGGAGCTGTTTTTT.

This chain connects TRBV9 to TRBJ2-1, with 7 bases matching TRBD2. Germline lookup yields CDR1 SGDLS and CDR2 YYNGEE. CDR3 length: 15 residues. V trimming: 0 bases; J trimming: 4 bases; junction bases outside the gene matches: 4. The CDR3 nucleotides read TGTGCCAGCAGCGTAGGGACTAGGACTTACAATGAGCAGTTCTTC. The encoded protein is CASSVGTRTYNEQFF.

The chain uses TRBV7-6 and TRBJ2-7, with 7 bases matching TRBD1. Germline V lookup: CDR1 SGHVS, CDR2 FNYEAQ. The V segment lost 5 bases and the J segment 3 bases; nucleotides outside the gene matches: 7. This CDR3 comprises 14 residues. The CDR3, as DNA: TGTGCCAGCAGCACCGGGACAGCGTTCTACGAGCAGTACTTC. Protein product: CASSTGTAFYEQYF.

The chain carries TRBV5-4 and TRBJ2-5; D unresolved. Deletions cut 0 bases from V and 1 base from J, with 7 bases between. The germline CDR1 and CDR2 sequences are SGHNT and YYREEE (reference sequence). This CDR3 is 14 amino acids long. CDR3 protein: CASSLVNSQETQYF. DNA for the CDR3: TGTGCCAGCAGCTTGGTAAATTCCCAAGAGACCCAGTACTTC.

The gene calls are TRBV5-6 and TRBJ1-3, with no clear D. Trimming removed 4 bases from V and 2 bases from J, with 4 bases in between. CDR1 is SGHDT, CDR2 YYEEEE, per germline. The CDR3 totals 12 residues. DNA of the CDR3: TGTGCCAGCAGCAGCACTGGAAACACCATATATTTT. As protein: CASSSTGNTIYF.

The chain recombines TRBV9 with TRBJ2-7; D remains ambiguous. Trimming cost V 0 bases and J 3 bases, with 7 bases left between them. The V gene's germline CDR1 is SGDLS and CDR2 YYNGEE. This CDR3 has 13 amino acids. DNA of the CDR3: TGTGCCAGCAGCGTAGAACACAGCTACGAGCAGTACTTC. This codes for CASSVEHSYEQYF.

Here the CDR3 DNA reads TGTGCCAGCACCCCTTCGGGGAACTCTAACTATGGCTACACCTTC. Translating gives CASTPSGNSNYGYTF. This sequence joins TRBV7-2 and TRBJ1-2, with unresolved D. CDR3 size: 15 residues. Germline values: CDR1 SGHTA, CDR2 FQGNSA. Trimming stripped 7 bases from V and 0 bases from J, with 15 bases between. The full variable domain, completed using reference TRBV7-2 and TRBJ1-2, is GAGVSQSPSNKVTEKGKDVELRCDPISGHTALYWYRQSLGQGLEFLIYFQGNSAPDKSGLPSDRFSAERTGGSVSTLTIQRTQQEDSAVYLCASTPSGNSNYGYTFGSGTRLTVV.

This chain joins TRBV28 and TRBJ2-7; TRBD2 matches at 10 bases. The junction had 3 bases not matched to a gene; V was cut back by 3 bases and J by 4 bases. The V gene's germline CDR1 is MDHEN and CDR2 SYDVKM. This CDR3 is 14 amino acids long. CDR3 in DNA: TGTGCCAGCAGTTTGCTAGCGGGAGCATACGAGCAGTACTTC. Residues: CASSLLAGAYEQYF.

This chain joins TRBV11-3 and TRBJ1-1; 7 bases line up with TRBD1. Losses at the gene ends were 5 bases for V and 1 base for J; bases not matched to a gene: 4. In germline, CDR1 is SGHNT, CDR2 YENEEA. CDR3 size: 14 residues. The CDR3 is CASSRGQSNTEAFF. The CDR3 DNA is TGTGCCAGCAGCCGGGGACAGTCGAACACTGAAGCTTTCTTT.

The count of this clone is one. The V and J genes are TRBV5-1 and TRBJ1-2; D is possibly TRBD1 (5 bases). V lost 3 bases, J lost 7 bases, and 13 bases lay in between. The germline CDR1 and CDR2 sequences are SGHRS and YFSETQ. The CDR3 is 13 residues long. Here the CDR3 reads CASSSHRGVGYTF. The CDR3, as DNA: TGCGCCAGCAGCTCGCATCGGGGGGTTGGCTACACCTTC.

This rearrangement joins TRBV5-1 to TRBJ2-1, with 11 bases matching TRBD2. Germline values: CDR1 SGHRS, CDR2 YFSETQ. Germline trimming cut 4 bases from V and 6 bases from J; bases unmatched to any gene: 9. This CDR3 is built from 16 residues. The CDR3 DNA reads TGCGCCAGCAGCGGTGGCTCTAGCGGGGGGACCAATGAGCAGTTCTTC. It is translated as CASSGGSSGGTNEQFF.

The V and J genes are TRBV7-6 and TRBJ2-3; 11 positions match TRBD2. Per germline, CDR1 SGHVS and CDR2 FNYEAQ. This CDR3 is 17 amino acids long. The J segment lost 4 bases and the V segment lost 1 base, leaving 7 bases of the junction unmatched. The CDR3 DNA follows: TGTGCCAGCAGCTTAGAGGTAGCGGGAGGGCCCGCAGATACGCAGTATTTT. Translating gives CASSLEVAGGPADTQYF.

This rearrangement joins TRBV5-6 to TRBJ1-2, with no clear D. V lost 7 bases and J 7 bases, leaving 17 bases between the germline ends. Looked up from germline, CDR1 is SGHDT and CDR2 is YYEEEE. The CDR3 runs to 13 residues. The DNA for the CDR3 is TGTGCCAGCGGTAGGCAGGTGCCAGTTGGCTACACCTTC. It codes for CASGRQVPVGYTF.

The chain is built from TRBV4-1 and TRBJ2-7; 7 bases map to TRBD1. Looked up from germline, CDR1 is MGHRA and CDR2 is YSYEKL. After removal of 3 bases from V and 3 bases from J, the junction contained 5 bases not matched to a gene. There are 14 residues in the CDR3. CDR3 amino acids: CASSQVGTVYEQYF. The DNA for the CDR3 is TGCGCCAGCAGCCAGGTTGGGACAGTCTACGAGCAGTACTTC.

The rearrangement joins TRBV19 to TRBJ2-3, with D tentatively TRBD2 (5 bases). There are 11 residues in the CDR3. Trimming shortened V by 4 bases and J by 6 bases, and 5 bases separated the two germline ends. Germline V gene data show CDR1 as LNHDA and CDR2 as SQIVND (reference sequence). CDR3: CASSTSDTQYF. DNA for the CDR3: TGTGCCAGTAGTACTAGCGATACGCAGTATTTT.